Below are 28 T cell receptor beta chains sequenced from a single sample in a study of blood T cell repertoires in COVID-19. Clones were sequenced by immunoSEQ multiplex PCR, and TCRdb holds only the in-frame ones, with some missing. In the table there are approximately 150,000 clones, around 90% of which are singletons. Sequencing was done on a sample of peripheral blood. The receptors derive from an older woman with active or convalescent COVID-19.

The chain has TRBV7-3 and TRBJ2-3; D is unresolved. The ends were cut back, 5 bases at V and 8 bases at J, with 8 bases in the middle. The CDR3 runs 11 residues. The germline CDR1 and CDR2 sequences are SGHTA and FQGTGA. The CDR3 sequence is CASSQVCTQYF. DNA for the CDR3: TGTGCCAGCAGCCAGGTGTGTACGCAGTATTTT.

The gene calls are TRBV7-2 and TRBJ1-5; no firm D call. Germline assignment: CDR1 SGHTA and CDR2 FQGNSA. V was shortened by 2 bases and J by 3 bases, with 8 bases between the two germline ends. The CDR3 consists of 14 residues. As DNA, the CDR3 is TGTGCCAGCAGCTTAACAGCCTACAATCAGCCCCAGCATTTT. It encodes CASSLTAYNQPQHF.

This chain connects TRBV29-1 to TRBJ1-1; possibly TRBD1 for D (6 bases). Germline V gene data show CDR1 as SQVTM and CDR2 as ANQGSEA. CDR3 length: 13 residues. Trimming cost V 6 bases and J 0 bases, with 11 bases left between them. CDR3 coding DNA: TGCAGCGTGGGACACCTAATGAACACTGAAGCTTTCTTT. It codes for CSVGHLMNTEAFF. The whole variable domain, filled in from reference TRBV29-1 and TRBJ1-1, reads SAVISQKPSRDICQRGTSLTIQCQVDSQVTMMFWYRQQPGQSLTLIATANQGSEATYESGFVIDKFPISRPNLTFSTLTVSNMSPEDSSIYLCSVGHLMNTEAFFGQGTRLTVV.

Comments on this clone: The sample contains more than one DNA sequence encoding this CDR3. The CDR3 is CASSLGPNNEQFF. CDR3 DNA sequence: TGTGCCAGCAGCTTAGGGCCCAACAATGAGCAGTTCTTC. This sequence joins TRBV7-2 and TRBJ2-1; D unclear. V lost 1 base and J 5 bases, leaving 6 bases between the germline ends. There are 13 residues in the CDR3. CDR1 SGHTA and CDR2 FQGNSA come from the germline V gene.

This chain links TRBV7-3 with TRBJ2-3; D remains ambiguous. The V gene lost 0 bases and the J gene lost 6 bases, with 7 bases spanning the gap. The CDR3 has 13 residues. CDR1 is SGHTA and CDR2 is FQGTGA in the germline V gene. The CDR3 region has the DNA TGTGCCAGCAGCTTAACAAGGCGGGATACGCAGTATTTT. Protein product: CASSLTRRDTQYF.

The rearrangement uses TRBV27 and TRBJ2-7; 11 bases fit TRBD2. V was clipped by 5 bases and J by 3 bases; unmatched bases: 6. Germline CDR1 MNHEY, CDR2 SMNVEV (reference sequence). The CDR3 sequence is 15 residues long. The CDR3 sequence is CASSTTGTSGYEQYF. The CDR3, as DNA: TGTGCCAGCAGTACAACCGGGACTAGCGGCTACGAGCAGTACTTC.

The rearrangement links TRBV6-6 to TRBJ2-2; D unresolved. This CDR3 contains 13 residues. Germline assignment: CDR1 MNHNY and CDR2 SVGAGI (reference sequence). Deletions cut 5 bases from V and 4 bases from J, with 8 bases between. The CDR3 coding sequence is TGTGCCAGCAGTAAATCCTCCACCGGGGAGCTGTTTTTT. Amino acids: CASSKSSTGELFF.

The table lists this clone with a few counts. The V call is TRBV2, the J call TRBJ1-2, with 7 bases lining up with TRBD1. The CDR3 extends over 14 amino acids. CDR1 is SNHLY and CDR2 is FYNNEI in the germline V gene. The junction had 5 bases not matched to a gene; V was cut back by 2 bases and J by 5 bases. CDR3 region: CASSEQGTVYGYTF. The CDR3 DNA reads as TGTGCCAGCAGTGAACAAGGGACAGTTTATGGCTACACCTTC.

This rearrangement joins TRBV7-9 to TRBJ2-3; 10 bases match TRBD2. Germline CDR1 is SEHNR and CDR2 is FQNEAQ (reference sequence). V trimming: 1 base; J trimming: 0 bases; junction bases outside the gene matches: 4. There are 17 residues in the CDR3. For the CDR3, the DNA is TGTGCCAGCAGCTTAGAACTAGCGGGGCGGAGCACAGATACGCAGTATTTT. Encoded protein: CASSLELAGRSTDTQYF.

This chain uses TRBV6-5 with TRBJ2-7; D perhaps matches TRBD1 (8 bases). The germline V gene encodes CDR1 MNHEY and CDR2 SVGAGI. This CDR3 has 15 residues. Trimming pared 4 bases from V and 7 bases from J, leaving 20 bases between. The CDR3 sequence: CASSSTPGQGGEQYF. CDR3 nucleotides: TGTGCCAGCAGTTCGACACCCGGACAGGGAGGGGAGCAGTACTTC.

V and J are TRBV10-3 and TRBJ1-1; D gene uncertain. This CDR3 is 14 amino acids long. Germline assignment: CDR1 ENHRY and CDR2 SYGVKD. Trimming removed 2 bases from V and 1 base from J, with 8 bases in between. CDR3 bases: TGTGCCATCAGTGAGAGTGGAGGGAACACTGAAGCTTTCTTT. It is translated as CAISESGGNTEAFF.

The CDR3 here is CASSIGPDTEAFF. Here the CDR3 DNA reads TGTGCCAGTAGTATAGGGCCCGACACTGAAGCTTTCTTT. This rearrangement joins TRBV19 to TRBJ1-1; the D is unclear. Trimming removed 1 base at V and 3 bases at J, with 6 bases between. CDR3 size: 13 residues. Germline V CDR1 and CDR2: LNHDA, SQIVND (reference sequence).

The chain links TRBV3-1 (or the pseudogene TRBV3-2) to TRBJ1-5; TRBD1 agrees at 8 bases. With 0 bases clipped from V and 6 bases from J, the junction kept 10 bases outside the gene matches. The CDR3 runs to 17 residues. The germline V gene has CDR1 LGHDT and CDR2 YNNKEL (reference sequence). The CDR3 sequence is CASSQEYDRGWGQPQHF. CDR3 nucleotides: TGTGCCAGCAGCCAAGAGTATGACAGGGGATGGGGTCAGCCCCAGCATTTT.

The CDR3 DNA reads TGTGCCAGCAGCTTGTATGAGAATTCACCCCTCCACTTT. It encodes CASSLYENSPLHF. The genes are TRBV5-4 and TRBJ1-6; D gene ambiguous. CDR1 and CDR2 (germline): SGHNT, YYREEE (reference sequence). Trimming cost V 1 base and J 7 bases, with 6 bases left between them. The CDR3 runs to 13 residues.

The chain has TRBV5-1 and TRBJ2-7, with D possibly TRBD1 on 6 matching bases. CDR1 SGHRS and CDR2 YFSETQ come from the germline V gene. The length of the CDR3 is 13 residues. V dropped 4 bases and J dropped 4 bases, with 12 bases sitting between them. The CDR3: CASSQDSLYEQYF. DNA for the CDR3: TGCGCCAGCAGCCAGGACAGTTTGTACGAGCAGTACTTC.

The chain combines TRBV10-3 with TRBJ2-5; 12 bases line up with TRBD2. CDR1 ENHRY and CDR2 SYGVKD come from the germline V gene. Losses at the gene ends were 3 bases for V and 3 bases for J; bases not matched to a gene: 5. The CDR3 totals 16 residues. The CDR3 bases are TGTGCCATCAGTGAACCGGGACTAGCGGGTGAAGAGACCCAGTACTTC. Amino acid sequence: CAISEPGLAGEETQYF.

The rearrangement links TRBV29-1 to TRBJ1-2, with D tentatively TRBD1 (6 bases). Trimming removed 6 bases from V and 7 bases from J, with 15 bases in between. This CDR3 comprises 12 residues. Germline assignment: CDR1 SQVTM and CDR2 ANQGSEA. CDR3 loop: CSVLTGSLGYTF. DNA for the CDR3: TGCAGCGTACTAACAGGGTCCCTTGGCTACACCTTC.

This clone was counted a few times. The V call is TRBV15, the J call TRBJ1-1; no clear D. CDR3 length equals 13 residues. The germline V and J ends were trimmed by 5 bases and 1 base, with 8 bases remaining between them. The germline V gene has CDR1 LNHNV and CDR2 YYDKDF (reference sequence). The chain's CDR3 is CATSRRGNTEAFF. The CDR3 DNA is TGTGCCACCAGCCGCCGCGGGAACACTGAAGCTTTCTTT.

This clone was detected once. V gene TRBV5-4 combines with J gene TRBJ1-6; D is perhaps TRBD1 (6 bases). The CDR3 totals 14 residues. The germline CDR1 and CDR2 sequences are SGHNT and YYREEE (reference sequence). Trimming took off 4 bases at V and 4 bases at J, with 9 bases between the two ends. This chain's CDR3 is CASSGQQYNSPLHF. The CDR3 coding sequence is TGTGCCAGCAGCGGACAGCAATATAATTCACCCCTCCACTTT.

V is TRBV9 and J is TRBJ2-5, with D hard to call. There are 12 residues in the CDR3. The germline V and J ends were trimmed by 0 bases and 5 bases, with 5 bases remaining between them. Per the germline V gene, CDR1 is SGDLS and CDR2 is YYNGEE. CDR3 DNA sequence: TGTGCCAGCAGCGTAGATGAGGAGACCCAGTACTTC. As protein: CASSVDEETQYF.

The gene calls are TRBV6-6 and TRBJ2-2; D may be TRBD2 (5 bases). The CDR3 contains 14 residues. The V and J ends lost 0 bases and 5 bases respectively, with 7 bases between them. The germline CDR1 and CDR2 sequences are MNHNY and SVGAGI (reference sequence). CDR3 DNA sequence: TGTGCCAGCAGTTACTCCGGGGAAACCGGGGAGCTGTTTTTT. Translation gives CASSYSGETGELFF.

This chain links TRBV10-3 with TRBJ2-7; possible D gene TRBD2, 5 bases. Between the trimmed V and J ends, which lost 0 bases and 1 base, there was a span of 7 bases. This CDR3 has 14 residues. Germline CDR1 is ENHRY and CDR2 is SYGVKD. As DNA, the CDR3 is TGTGCCATCAGTGAGTCGGGGAGATCCTACGAGCAGTACTTC. Protein: CAISESGRSYEQYF.

V and J are TRBV2 and TRBJ1-2; 7 bases fit TRBD1. V lost 8 bases, J lost 9 bases, and 18 bases stayed unmatched. Germline values: CDR1 SNHLY, CDR2 FYNNEI. CDR3 length: 15 residues. CDR3 protein: CASGRQGSGLTSYTF. The DNA of the CDR3 is TGTGCCAGCGGAAGACAGGGTTCTGGTTTGACGAGCTACACCTTC.

The V and J genes are TRBV10-3 and TRBJ1-1; maybe TRBD1 (5 bases). The CDR3 loop spans 14 amino acids. CDR1 and CDR2 (germline): ENHRY, SYGVKD. Trimming removed 7 bases from V and 2 bases from J, with 14 bases in between. CDR3 bases: TGTGCCATCATGGAGGGGCAGCCAAACACTGAAGCTTTCTTT. Translated: CAIMEGQPNTEAFF.

This rearrangement joins TRBV24-1 to TRBJ2-3, with D maybe TRBD1 (6 bases). Trimming left V 8 bases short and J 3 bases short, with 11 bases between. The length of the CDR3 is 13 residues. Germline values: CDR1 KGHDR, CDR2 SFDVKD. The CDR3 sequence: CATNWGRTDTQYF. The CDR3, as DNA: TGTGCCACCAACTGGGGGCGAACAGATACGCAGTATTTT.

The J gene is TRBJ1-1, the V gene TRBV15; unclear D gene. The V gene's germline CDR1 is LNHNV and CDR2 YYDKDF (reference sequence). CDR3 length: 16 residues. V lost 1 base to trimming and J lost 4 bases, with 16 bases between them. DNA for the CDR3: TGTGCCACCAGCAGAGTTCCCCAGCGGTGGGGCACTGAAGCTTTCTTT. Translation: CATSRVPQRWGTEAFF.

CDR3 amino acids: CASHSGGTYNEQFF. CDR3 nucleotides: TGTGCCAGCCATAGCGGGGGCACATACAATGAGCAGTTCTTC. This rearrangement joins TRBV19 to TRBJ2-1; 9 bases map to TRBD2. J gave up 4 bases and V 9 bases, and 7 bases lay outside the gene matches. CDR1 and CDR2 (germline): LNHDA, SQIVND (reference sequence). This CDR3 is 14 amino acids long.

The CDR3 loop reads CASSLSSVNNSPLHF. The CDR3 DNA follows: TGTGCCAGCAGCTTATCGTCAGTAAATAATTCACCCCTCCACTTT. The chain is built from TRBV7-2 and TRBJ1-6; D is unclear. The CDR3 sequence is 15 residues long. V was clipped by 2 bases and J by 5 bases, with 10 bases between them. The germline V gene encodes CDR1 SGHTA and CDR2 FQGNSA. The full variable domain, with the rest looked up from reference TRBV7-2 and TRBJ1-6, is GAGVSQSPSNKVTEKGKDVELRCDPISGHTALYWYRQSLGQGLEFLIYFQGNSAPDKSGLPSDRFSAERTGGSVSTLTIQRTQQEDSAVYLCASSLSSVNNSPLHFGNGTRLTVT.